One and the same sample provided the 16 T cell receptor beta chains below, sequenced in a study of T cells in Graves' hyperthyroidism and ophthalmopathy. TCR beta CDR3 region amplification was performed from RNA transcripts. Researchers ran a first-round RT-PCR on the TCR CDR3 using the HTBI primer set. A single record per CDR3 protein comes from TCRdb applying MiXCR to the multiplex PCR reads. This repertoire shows over 250,000 distinct CDR3 sequences, about 25% found once; its top ten account for about a quarter. The sample consisted of blood. Receptors originate from a man between 35 and 55 years old with Graves' hyperthyroidism that later progressed to Graves' ophthalmopathy.

This clonotype was recorded many times. CDR3 sequence: CASSVSSSGRDTQYF. Here the CDR3 DNA reads TGTGCCAGCAGTGTCTCTTCTAGCGGGAGGGATACGCAGTATTTT. V usage is TRBV6-4 and J usage is TRBJ2-3, with 11 positions matching TRBD2. The length of the CDR3 is 15 residues. From germline, CDR1 is MRHNA and CDR2 SNTAGT. Losses at the gene ends were 4 bases for V and 6 bases for J; bases not matched to a gene: 6.

This clonotype was picked up one time. This chain uses TRBV12-3 or TRBV12-4 with TRBJ2-2; TRBD1 is a possible D gene (6 bases). The CDR3 length is 16 residues. V lost 3 bases, J lost 7 bases, and 18 bases lay in between. The CDR3 spells CASSFPTGGYSGELFF. DNA for the CDR3: TGTGCCAGCAGTTTTCCGACAGGAGGCTACAGCGGGGAGCTGTTTTTT.

In its sample, this clonotype was seen many times. The CDR3 region is CSANSQPQETQYF. DNA for the CDR3: TGCAGTGCTAATAGCCAGCCACAAGAGACCCAGTACTTC. The J gene is TRBJ2-5, the V gene TRBV20-1; D gene unclear. V was clipped by 4 bases and J by 2 bases, with 11 bases between them. Per the germline V gene, CDR1 is DFQATT and CDR2 is SNEGSKA (reference sequence). This CDR3 comprises 13 residues.

This clonotype occurred many times. The chain combines TRBV11-3 with TRBJ1-6; D possibly corresponds to TRBD1 (6 bases). CDR1 and CDR2 from the germline V gene are SGHNT and YENEEA. The ends were cut back, 8 bases at V and 7 bases at J, with 12 bases in the middle. The CDR3 runs to 13 residues. The CDR3 loop is CASSGTSNSPLHF. As DNA, the CDR3 is TGTGCCAGCTCGGGGACATCGAATTCACCCCTCCACTTT.

This chain joins TRBV28 and TRBJ2-5; D is ambiguous. V was clipped by 5 bases and J by 5 bases, with 15 bases between them. CDR1 MDHEN and CDR2 SYDVKM come from the germline V gene. The CDR3 runs to 14 residues. The CDR3 DNA follows: TGTGCCAGCAGTCCCCGCTGGGCAGTCGAGACCCAGTACTTC. The encoded protein is CASSPRWAVETQYF.

This clonotype was detected ten times or more. The chain carries TRBV6-1 and TRBJ1-2; 7 positions match TRBD1. The CDR3 length is 14 residues. The ends lost 0 bases at V and 9 bases at J; junction bases unmatched: 7. Germline values: CDR1 MNHNS, CDR2 SASEGT. The CDR3 region has the DNA TGTGCCAGCAGTGAAGCGCTACAGGGGATTAGCTACACCTTC. This encodes CASSEALQGISYTF.

The chain uses TRBV6-5 and TRBJ2-7; no reliable D call. The CDR3 loop spans 14 amino acids. Looked up from germline, CDR1 is MNHEY and CDR2 is SVGAGI. V lost 0 bases and J lost 1, with 7 bases in between. For the CDR3, the DNA is TGTGCCAGCAGTTACTCGACATTGTCCTACGAGCAGTACTTC. This sequence encodes CASSYSTLSYEQYF.

This clonotype has at least ten counts. CDR3 DNA: TGTGCCAGCAATCCGACAGGGGGCAAAAACATTCAGTACTTC. This gives the protein CASNPTGGKNIQYF. V usage is TRBV2 and J usage is TRBJ2-4; 9 bases line up with TRBD1. The length of the CDR3 is 14 residues. Germline trimming cut 7 bases from V and 3 bases from J; bases unmatched to any gene: 4. Germline CDR1 and CDR2: SNHLY and FYNNEI.

This chain links TRBV27 with TRBJ2-5; D gene ambiguous. Germline values: CDR1 MNHEY, CDR2 SMNVEV (reference sequence). CDR3 size: 17 residues. Trimming shortened V by 5 bases and J by 2 bases, and 21 bases separated the two germline ends. The CDR3 DNA sequence: TGTGCCAGCAGTCCCTCCGGTTGGTCATTACGACAAGAGACCCAGTACTTC. Its translation is CASSPSGWSLRQETQYF.

The chain combines TRBV6-5 with TRBJ2-2; unclear D gene. Trimming removed 2 bases from V and 3 bases from J, with 7 bases in between. The CDR3 runs to 14 residues. Germline assignment: CDR1 MNHEY and CDR2 SVGAGI. The CDR3 DNA reads as TGTGCCAGCAGTTACAGTCGGTACACCGGGGAGCTGTTTTTT. This gives the protein CASSYSRYTGELFF.

In this sample, this clonotype turned up many times. The chain carries TRBV12-3 or TRBV12-4 and TRBJ2-5, with D possibly matching TRBD2 (5 bases). The germline V and J ends were trimmed by 5 bases and 3 bases, with 13 bases remaining between them. This CDR3 contains 14 residues. CDR3 bases: TGTGCCAGCAGTCGACCCGGAGGCAAAGAGACCCAGTACTTC. It yields the protein CASSRPGGKETQYF.

This clonotype has at least ten counts. The rearrangement joins TRBV7-2 to TRBJ1-1; no firm D call. Trimming left V 1 base short and J 0 bases short, with 18 bases between. Germline CDR1 SGHTA, CDR2 FQGNSA. This CDR3 is 18 amino acids long. The chain's CDR3 is CASSLGPTRQTLNTEAFF. The CDR3 DNA is TGTGCCAGCAGCTTAGGACCGACCCGACAAACCTTGAACACTGAAGCTTTCTTT.

This clonotype was picked up many times. The J gene is TRBJ2-7, the V gene TRBV20-1; 8 bases align to TRBD1. This CDR3 spans 13 amino acids. Germline lookup yields CDR1 DFQATT and CDR2 SNEGSKA (reference sequence). Trimming cost V 7 bases and J 6 bases; bases outside gene matches: 11. CDR3 protein: CSVRRTGKSEQYF. CDR3 DNA: TGCAGTGTCAGAAGGACAGGGAAGTCCGAGCAGTACTTC.

This clonotype was seen many times. The V call is TRBV20-1, the J call TRBJ2-7; D assignment may be TRBD1 or TRBD2 (5 bases each). V shed 5 bases and J shed 0 bases, with 11 bases lying between them. CDR3 length: 13 residues. The germline CDR1 and CDR2 sequences are DFQATT and SNEGSKA (reference sequence). In DNA form, the CDR3 reads TGCAGTGCTCACCGGGACGGCTCCTACGAGCAGTACTTC. It yields the protein CSAHRDGSYEQYF.

This clonotype was found many times. The chain couples TRBV6-5 to TRBJ1-1; D unclear. Trimming stripped 0 bases from V and 11 bases from J, with 19 bases between. The CDR3 totals 15 residues. Germline CDR1 is MNHEY and CDR2 is SVGAGI. CDR3 sequence (DNA): TGTGCCAGCAGTTACTCGACGCGGGGATGGGCGGGGGCTTTCTTT. As protein: CASSYSTRGWAGAFF.

In its sample, this clonotype was seen many times. The genes are TRBV7-9 and TRBJ2-2; no clear D. The CDR3 covers 14 residues. Between the trimmed V and J ends, which lost 5 bases and 2 bases, there was a span of 9 bases. The V gene's germline CDR1 is SEHNR and CDR2 FQNEAQ (reference sequence). The CDR3 DNA reads as TGTGCCAGCAGCCTAAGGGTCAACACCGGGGAGCTGTTTTTT. This encodes CASSLRVNTGELFF.